Sequencing of this T cell receptor (beta chain) was carried out in a study of cytomegalovirus exposure and HLA in healthy donors. Study information: Early released data had tens of millions of unique TCRs, all coming from HLA-typed donors. Whole-study findings and limits: Using a false discovery rate of 0.05, a later analysis showed that roughly 16,000 TCR beta sequences were associated with HLA alleles. Through in vitro validation, a few CMV-associated chains were shown to be specific for CMV antigens. Reported performance of the classifier showed diagnosis of cytomegalovirus status with high specificity and sensitivity.

Trimming cost V 8 bases and J 2 bases; bases outside gene matches: 3. This CDR3 has 12 residues. Germline CDR1 MGHDK, CDR2 SYGVNS. PCR was performed using 60 Vbeta and 13 Jbeta primers. Libraries were prepared by immunoSEQ multiplex PCR; TCRdb keeps only in-frame clonotypes and omits some of them. The data show about 100,000 clones, around 80% seen once. Comment on this clone: The antigen remains undetermined.

Sequencing was done on a sample of PBMCs. This TCR was sampled from a female donor in good health and CMV-seropositive. J is TRBJ2-7 and V is TRBV25-1; 7 positions match TRBD1. The CDR3 DNA reads as TGTGCCAGCTCCGGGACAGCCTACGAGCAGTACTTC. Its protein product is CASSGTAYEQYF.